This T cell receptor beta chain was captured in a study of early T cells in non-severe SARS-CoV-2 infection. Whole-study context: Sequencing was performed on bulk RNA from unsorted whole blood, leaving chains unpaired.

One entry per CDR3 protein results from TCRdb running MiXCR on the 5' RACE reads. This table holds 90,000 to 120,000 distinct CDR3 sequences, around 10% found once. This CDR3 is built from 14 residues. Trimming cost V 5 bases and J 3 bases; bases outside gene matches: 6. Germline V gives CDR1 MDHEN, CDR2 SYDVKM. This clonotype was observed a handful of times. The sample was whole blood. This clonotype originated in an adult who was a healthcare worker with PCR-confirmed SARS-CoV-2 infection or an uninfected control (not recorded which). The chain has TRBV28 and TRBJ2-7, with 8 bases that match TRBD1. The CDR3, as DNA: TGTGCCAGCAGTGCCCCGGACAGGGTCTACGAGCAGTACTTC. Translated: CASSAPDRVYEQYF.